These 32 T cell receptor beta chains came from one sample sequenced in a study of T cell repertoires in cytomegalovirus infection. These receptors have no known antigen. TCRdb processed the reads anew with MiXCR; each CDR3 protein has one entry. The sample includes around 900,000 distinct CDR3 sequences, around 29% of them seen just once. This sample comprised cultured CD8+ T cells from PBMCs, obtained from culture after CMV antigen stimulation. The receptors stem from a human donor in good health (CMV status not recorded). Some clones in this sample may be carry-over from other donors' samples.

The chain links TRBV20-1 to TRBJ1-2; D is unclear. Germline V gene sequence: CDR1 DFQATT, CDR2 SNEGSKA (reference sequence). This CDR3 has 13 residues. V was cut by 1 base and J by 3 bases, with 9 bases left in between. The CDR3 sequence: CSARAREDYGYTF. The CDR3 DNA sequence: TGCAGTGCTAGAGCTCGAGAAGACTATGGCTACACCTTC.

This clonotype came up a few times. The rearrangement uses TRBV5-1 and TRBJ1-1; D is uncertain. CDR3 length equals 14 residues. The V and J ends lost 3 bases and 3 bases respectively, with 12 bases between them. The germline CDR1 and CDR2 sequences are SGHRS and YFSETQ. The CDR3 protein is CASSSRPLDTEAFF. The DNA for the CDR3 is TGCGCCAGCAGCTCCCGCCCTCTGGACACTGAAGCTTTCTTT.

The V call is TRBV2, the J call TRBJ2-1; D uncertain. The CDR3 covers 14 residues. Germline V gives CDR1 SNHLY, CDR2 FYNNEI. Between the trimmed V and J ends, which lost 2 bases and 6 bases, there was a span of 11 bases. The CDR3 region has the DNA TGTGCCAGCAGTGAAACCCAGGCCCCCAATGAGCAGTTCTTC. Protein product: CASSETQAPNEQFF.

The genes are TRBV9 and TRBJ2-3; D gene unclear. The V end was cut by 4 bases, the J end by 2 bases, with 17 bases between. CDR3 length: 16 residues. CDR1 is SGDLS and CDR2 is YYNGEE in the germline V gene. CDR3 DNA sequence: TGTGCCAGCAGCCCGGTAGCAAGGCCCGACACAGATACGCAGTATTTT. This translates into CASSPVARPDTDTQYF.

The rearrangement joins TRBV6-6 to TRBJ1-2, with D uncertain. The length of the CDR3 is 16 residues. Trimming removed 0 bases at V and 0 bases at J, with 11 bases between. Germline values: CDR1 MNHNY, CDR2 SVGAGI (reference sequence). This chain's CDR3 is CASSYSMQSPNYGYTF. The CDR3 nucleotides read TGTGCCAGCAGTTACTCCATGCAAAGTCCTAACTATGGCTACACCTTC.

The chain employs TRBV2 and TRBJ1-4; 7 bases align to TRBD1. Germline assignment: CDR1 SNHLY and CDR2 FYNNEI. The CDR3 covers 14 residues. V lost 6 bases, J lost 5 bases, and 6 bases stayed unmatched. CDR3 coding DNA: TGTGCCAGCAGACAGACAGGGACGAATGAAAAACTGTTTTTT. It translates to CASRQTGTNEKLFF.

This chain links TRBV14 with TRBJ1-1; possible D gene TRBD1, 6 bases. The V and J ends lost 0 bases and 6 bases respectively, with 17 bases between them. CDR1 is SGHDN and CDR2 is FVKESK in the germline V gene. The CDR3 has 16 residues. CDR3 nucleotides: TGTGCCAGCAGCCAAGATATGAGGGGGATTGGAGCTGAAGCTTTCTTT. Protein product: CASSQDMRGIGAEAFF.

Worth noting for this clonotype: A read error may explain this, as a much larger clone is one base away. This sequence joins TRBV11-2 and TRBJ2-3; 9 bases are shared with TRBD1. The CDR3 runs to 15 residues. CDR1 and CDR2 (germline): SGHAT, FQNNGV. The CDR3 sequence is CASSYRGRVTDSQYF. Written as DNA, the CDR3 is TGTGCCAGCAGCTACAGGGGGCGCGTCACAGATTCGCAGTATTTT.

The table lists this clonotype with many counts. This chain joins TRBV7-2 and TRBJ2-3, with 9 bases fitting TRBD2. Per the germline V gene, CDR1 is SGHTA and CDR2 is FQGNSA. The CDR3 loop spans 15 amino acids. Germline trimming cut 5 bases from V and 8 bases from J; bases unmatched to any gene: 11. The CDR3 DNA is TGTGCCAGCAGCGATCCGGAGCGGGGGGATTCTACGCAGTATTTT. Translation gives CASSDPERGDSTQYF.

This clonotype turned up a few times. The chain couples TRBV5-6 to TRBJ1-5; no clear D. V was trimmed by 0 bases and J by 6 bases, leaving 10 bases between them. The CDR3 consists of 14 residues. CDR1 and CDR2 (germline): SGHDT, YYEEEE. CDR3 in amino acids: CASSLGVGPQPQHF. The CDR3 nucleotides read TGTGCCAGCAGCTTGGGTGTAGGGCCTCAGCCCCAGCATTTT.

The V and J genes are TRBV4-1 and TRBJ1-1, with 7 bases fitting TRBD1. Trimming took 3 bases from V and 0 from J; bases not matched to a gene: 13. Germline V gene sequence: CDR1 MGHRA, CDR2 YSYEKL. The CDR3 contains 18 residues. The CDR3 spells CASSHLGDRPLMNTEAFF. The DNA of the CDR3 is TGCGCCAGCAGCCACTTAGGGGACAGACCCCTCATGAACACTGAAGCTTTCTTT.

This clonotype was seen a handful of times. The V gene is TRBV11-2, the J gene TRBJ1-1; 9 nucleotides agree with TRBD1. CDR3 length: 17 residues. Germline CDR1 is SGHAT and CDR2 is FQNNGV. V lost 5 bases, J lost 5 bases, and 15 bases stayed unmatched. The CDR3 protein is CASSLKDRGFRMTEAFF. CDR3 coding DNA: TGTGCCAGCAGCCTTAAGGACAGGGGATTTAGGATGACTGAAGCTTTCTTT.

The chain combines TRBV19 with TRBJ2-1; TRBD1 agrees at 10 bases. V lost 1 base to trimming and J lost 5 bases; unmatched junction nucleotides: 5. CDR1 is LNHDA and CDR2 is SQIVND in the germline V gene (reference sequence). There are 16 residues in the CDR3. CDR3 sequence (DNA): TGTGCCAGTAGTATAGGGGGACAGGGGCTTAACAATGAGCAGTTCTTC. Translated, it gives CASSIGGQGLNNEQFF.

This clonotype was detected many times. The chain carries TRBV19 and TRBJ2-1, with a tentative D call TRBD1 (6 bases). Per germline, CDR1 LNHDA and CDR2 SQIVND (reference sequence). Trimming pared 3 bases from V and 0 bases from J, leaving 9 bases between. The CDR3 is 15 amino acids. CDR3 DNA sequence: TGTGCCAGTAGTATTTCGGACAGCTCCTACAATGAGCAGTTCTTC. Residues: CASSISDSSYNEQFF.

The chain recombines TRBV29-1 with TRBJ1-5; D is unclear. Germline CDR1 reads SQVTM; CDR2 reads ANQGSEA. There are 11 residues in the CDR3. With 4 bases removed from V and 6 bases from J, the gap between germline ends came to 7 bases. The CDR3 DNA is TGCAGCGTTGGGCGAGCTCAGCCCCAGCATTTT. Protein product: CSVGRAQPQHF.

The chain couples TRBV19 to TRBJ2-5; 8 bases map to TRBD2. The V gene's germline CDR1 is LNHDA and CDR2 SQIVND (reference sequence). V shed 5 bases and J 5 bases; nucleotides not matched to a gene: 7. The CDR3 length is 14 residues. In DNA, the CDR3 is TGTGCCAGTAGTTCGACTAGCGCTGGGGAGACCCAGTACTTC. Translating it yields CASSSTSAGETQYF. Drawing the rest from reference TRBV19 and TRBJ2-5, the complete variable domain is DGGITQSPKYLFRKEGQNVTLSCEQNLNHDAMYWYRQDPGQGLRLIYYSQIVNDFQKGDIAEGYSVSREKKESFPLTVTSAQKNPTAFYLCASSSTSAGETQYFGPGTRLLVL.

V is TRBV27 and J is TRBJ2-7; TRBD1 matches at 8 bases. V lost 8 bases, J lost 1 base, and 10 bases stayed unmatched. Germline-derived CDR1 and CDR2 are MNHEY and SMNVEV (reference sequence). The CDR3 is made up of 15 amino acids. The CDR3 DNA is TGTGCCAGCCGCTCACCTGGGACAGGATCCTACGAGCAGTACTTC. Translated: CASRSPGTGSYEQYF.

The chain combines TRBV6-6 with TRBJ2-1; D is possibly TRBD1 (5 bases). The CDR3 runs 13 residues. Germline-derived CDR1 and CDR2 are MNHNY and SVGAGI (reference sequence). V was shortened by 2 bases and J by 7 bases, with 9 bases between the two germline ends. CDR3 sequence reads: CASSYPRQNEQFF. For the CDR3, the DNA is TGTGCCAGCAGTTACCCCCGACAGAATGAGCAGTTCTTC.

The chain carries TRBV9 and TRBJ2-6, with D possibly TRBD1 on 5 matching bases. V lost 0 bases and J 0 bases, leaving 25 bases between the germline ends. The CDR3 runs 22 residues. The germline gives CDR1 SGDLS, CDR2 YYNGEE. As DNA, the CDR3 is TGTGCCAGCAGCGTAGTTCTGGAGACCGGAACAGGCCAACACTCTGGGGCCAACGTCCTGACTTTC. This gives the protein CASSVVLETGTGQHSGANVLTF.

This clonotype has more than one count but fewer than ten. The J gene is TRBJ2-7, the V gene TRBV14, with TRBD1 matching over 9 bases. Losses at the gene ends were 3 bases for V and 5 bases for J; bases not matched to a gene: 8. CDR1 is SGHDN, CDR2 FVKESK, per germline. The CDR3 has 15 residues. The CDR3 sequence: CASSHQDRGAHEQYF. CDR3 bases: TGTGCCAGCAGCCACCAGGACAGGGGCGCCCACGAGCAGTACTTC. Together with reference TRBV14 and TRBJ2-7, the CDR3 gives the full variable domain: EAGVTQFPSHSVIEKGQTVTLRCDPISGHDNLYWYRRVMGKEIKFLLHFVKESKQDESGMPNNRFLAERTGGTYSTLKVQPAELEDSGVYFCASSHQDRGAHEQYFGPGTRLTVT.

This clonotype was observed a few times. The rearrangement uses TRBV6-2 or TRBV6-3 and TRBJ1-2; D is uncertain. The CDR3 spans 14 residues. CDR1 MNHEY and CDR2 SVGEGT come from the germline V gene. Trimming shortened V by 5 bases and J by 8 bases, and 18 bases separated the two germline ends. CDR3 loop: CASSPRHRGEGYTF. The CDR3 DNA follows: TGTGCCAGCAGTCCCCGACACCGGGGAGAAGGCTACACCTTC.

This clonotype was seen more than once but under ten times. V is TRBV7-9 and J is TRBJ2-1; TRBD2 matches 11 bases. The CDR3 contains 15 residues. Germline CDR1 is SEHNR and CDR2 is FQNEAQ (reference sequence). Trimming at V came to 4 bases and at J to 9 bases, leaving 8 bases not matched to a gene. As DNA, the CDR3 is TGTGCCAGCAGCTCCTTTCTAGCGGGGGGATTTGAGCAGTTCTTC. This translates into CASSSFLAGGFEQFF.

This chain connects TRBV5-4 to TRBJ1-5, with TRBD1 as a possible D gene (6 bases). This CDR3 region has 14 residues. Germline values: CDR1 SGHNT, CDR2 YYREEE (reference sequence). The ends were cut back, 2 bases at V and 3 bases at J, with 9 bases in the middle. The CDR3, as DNA: TGTGCCAGCAGCTTTTGGGGGCTCAATCAGCCCCAGCATTTT. It is translated as CASSFWGLNQPQHF.

This clonotype has a handful of counts. The rearrangement joins TRBV7-2 to TRBJ1-5; D remains ambiguous. There are 13 residues in the CDR3. The V gene's germline CDR1 is SGHTA and CDR2 FQGNSA. V lost 5 bases to trimming and J lost 3 bases, with 8 bases between them. The CDR3 nucleotides are TGTGCCAGCAGCCCCAACCACAATCAGCCCCAGCATTTT. It codes for CASSPNHNQPQHF.

The DNA of the CDR3 is TGTGCCAGCAGTTACTCGGGACGTTCTAGGGAGACCCAGTACTTC. This codes for CASSYSGRSRETQYF. This chain connects TRBV6-5 to TRBJ2-5, with D possibly called TRBD1 or TRBD2 (5 bases each). The CDR3 has 15 residues. The germline gives CDR1 MNHEY, CDR2 SVGAGI. Trimming cost V 0 bases and J 5 bases, with 13 bases left between them.

This clonotype has only a few counts. V gene TRBV7-2 combines with J gene TRBJ1-5; D remains ambiguous. Germline CDR1 is SGHTA and CDR2 is FQGNSA. Trimming stripped 3 bases from V and 9 bases from J, with 9 bases between. This CDR3 spans 12 amino acids. CDR3 amino acids: CASSLGSSPQHF. CDR3 sequence (DNA): TGTGCCAGCAGCTTGGGGAGTTCGCCCCAGCATTTT.

This chain joins TRBV9 and TRBJ2-1; TRBD2 matches at 8 bases. The CDR3 is 17 residues long. In germline, CDR1 is SGDLS, CDR2 YYNGEE. V gave up 3 bases and J gave up 9 bases; unmatched junction bases: 17. DNA of the CDR3: TGTGCCAGCAGCGCGGGGGGGGGAAAACCCCCACAATTTGAGCAGTTCTTC. It is translated as CASSAGGGKPPQFEQFF.

This chain uses TRBV12-3 or TRBV12-4 with TRBJ1-6; TRBD1 is a possible D gene (5 bases). The CDR3 is made up of 15 amino acids. V shed 3 bases and J shed 10 bases, with 16 bases lying between them. The DNA of the CDR3 is TGTGCCAGCAGTTTCTCGACAGTCTCAGTGTCACCCCTCCACTTT. Protein: CASSFSTVSVSPLHF.

The chain links TRBV20-1 to TRBJ1-2, with D maybe TRBD1 (6 bases). Trimming stripped 4 bases from V and 2 bases from J, with 11 bases between. The germline V gene has CDR1 DFQATT and CDR2 SNEGSKA (reference sequence). This CDR3 contains 13 residues. The CDR3 nucleotides read TGCAGTGCTATGGGACAATGGAACTATGGCTACACCTTC. Residues: CSAMGQWNYGYTF.

This clonotype was observed a few times. The chain carries TRBV20-1 and TRBJ1-6, with D perhaps matching TRBD1 (5 bases). Germline CDR1 DFQATT, CDR2 SNEGSKA (reference sequence). This CDR3 has 13 residues. Trimming removed 6 bases from V and 4 bases from J, with 10 bases in between. CDR3 coding DNA: TGCAGTGCCCCGGGGCGTTATAATTCACCCCTCCACTTT. Its translation is CSAPGRYNSPLHF.

This chain uses TRBV5-6 with TRBJ2-3, with D tentatively TRBD1 (5 bases). CDR1 is SGHDT, CDR2 YYEEEE, per germline. The CDR3 length is 14 residues. V was pared by 3 bases and J by 1 base, with 9 bases between. In DNA form, the CDR3 reads TGTGCCAGCAGCTCTGAGACAGGCACAGATACGCAGTATTTT. Encoded protein: CASSSETGTDTQYF. The entire variable domain, with the rest obtained from reference TRBV5-6 and TRBJ2-3, is as follows: DAGVTQSPTHLIKTRGQQVTLRCSPKSGHDTVSWYQQALGQGPQFIFQYYEEEERQRGNFPDRFSGHQFPNYSSELNVNALLLGDSALYLCASSSETGTDTQYFGPGTRLTVL.

This clonotype was observed a few times. CDR3 region: CSAGQGLYYGYTF. The CDR3 bases are TGCAGTGCCGGACAGGGGTTGTACTATGGCTACACCTTC. The rearrangement links TRBV20-1 to TRBJ1-2; 9 positions match TRBD1. From germline, CDR1 is DFQATT and CDR2 SNEGSKA (reference sequence). Trimming at V came to 6 bases and at J to 3 bases, leaving 5 bases not matched to a gene. The CDR3 has 13 residues.